These 2 T cell receptor beta chains share one sample of origin, sequenced in a study of T cells in Graves' hyperthyroidism and ophthalmopathy. There were TCR beta CDR3 regions amplified from RNA transcripts. First-round RT-PCR with HTBI primers amplified the TCR CDR3 region. TCRdb fed the multiplex PCR reads into MiXCR, producing one record per CDR3 protein. The repertoire has 300,000 to 400,000 distinct CDR3 sequences, about 20% of them found once; the top ten carry around 54%. The sample was blood. The origin of the receptors is a woman aged 45-65 years with Graves' hyperthyroidism.

This clonotype was observed a handful of times. The chain recombines TRBV2 with TRBJ2-5; unclear D gene. The V and J ends lost 7 bases and 5 bases respectively, with 8 bases between them. Germline lookup yields CDR1 SNHLY and CDR2 FYNNEI. The CDR3 is 11 residues long. The CDR3 coding sequence is TGTGCCAGCATGAAAGGGGAGACCCAGTACTTC. The encoded protein is CASMKGETQYF.

This clonotype was counted ten times or more. The rearrangement links TRBV27 to TRBJ2-1; TRBD1 is a possible D gene (7 bases). The germline V gene encodes CDR1 MNHEY and CDR2 SMNVEV (reference sequence). CDR3 size: 16 residues. Trimming shortened V by 2 bases and J by 4 bases, and 15 bases separated the two germline ends. DNA of the CDR3: TGTGCCAGCAGTTTACGGTTGGCAGGGGGGTACAATGAGCAGTTCTTC. Translated: CASSLRLAGGYNEQFF.